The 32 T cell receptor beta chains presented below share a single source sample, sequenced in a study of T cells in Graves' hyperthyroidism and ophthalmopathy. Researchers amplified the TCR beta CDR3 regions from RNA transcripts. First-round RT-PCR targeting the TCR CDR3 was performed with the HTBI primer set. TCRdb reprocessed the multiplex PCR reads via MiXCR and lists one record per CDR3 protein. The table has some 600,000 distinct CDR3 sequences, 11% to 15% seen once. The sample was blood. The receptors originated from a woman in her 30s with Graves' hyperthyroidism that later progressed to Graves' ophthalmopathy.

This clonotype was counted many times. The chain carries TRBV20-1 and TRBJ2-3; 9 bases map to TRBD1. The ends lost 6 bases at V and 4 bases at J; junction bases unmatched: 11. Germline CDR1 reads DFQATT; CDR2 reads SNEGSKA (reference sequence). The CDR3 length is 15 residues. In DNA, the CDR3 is TGCAGTGCAAACCGGGACAGGGAAGACTCAGATACGCAGTATTTT. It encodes CSANRDREDSDTQYF.

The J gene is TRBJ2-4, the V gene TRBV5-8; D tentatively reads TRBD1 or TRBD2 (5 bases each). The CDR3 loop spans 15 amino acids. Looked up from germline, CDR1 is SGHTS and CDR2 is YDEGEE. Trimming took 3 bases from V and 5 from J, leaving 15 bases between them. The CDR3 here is CASSSGTGTENIQYF. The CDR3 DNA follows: TGTGCCAGCAGCTCGGGAACCGGGACGGAAAACATTCAGTACTTC.

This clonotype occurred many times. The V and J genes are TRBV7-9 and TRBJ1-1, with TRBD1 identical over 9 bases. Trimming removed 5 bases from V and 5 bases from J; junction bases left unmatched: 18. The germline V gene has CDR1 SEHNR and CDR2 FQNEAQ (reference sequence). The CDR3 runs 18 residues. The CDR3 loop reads CASSPHLSRDRVGTEAFF. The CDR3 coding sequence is TGTGCCAGCAGCCCCCACTTATCCCGGGACAGGGTGGGAACTGAAGCTTTCTTT.

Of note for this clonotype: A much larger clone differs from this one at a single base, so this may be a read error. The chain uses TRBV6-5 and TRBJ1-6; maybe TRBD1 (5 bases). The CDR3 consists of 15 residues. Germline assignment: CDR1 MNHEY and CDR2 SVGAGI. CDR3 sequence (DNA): TGTACCAGCAGTTTAACCGGGACGGGGAATTCACCCCTCCACTTT. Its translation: CTSSLTGTGNSPLHF.

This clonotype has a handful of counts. CDR3 DNA: TGTGCCAGCAGCGTTAGCCCGGGGACGCGAGGAGTGGGAGAGACCCAGTACTTC. The encoded protein is CASSVSPGTRGVGETQYF. V and J are TRBV9 and TRBJ2-5, with D perhaps given as TRBD1 or TRBD2 (5 bases each). The CDR3 is made up of 18 amino acids. The V gene lost 2 bases and the J gene lost 4 bases, with 24 bases spanning the gap. CDR1 is SGDLS, CDR2 YYNGEE, per germline.

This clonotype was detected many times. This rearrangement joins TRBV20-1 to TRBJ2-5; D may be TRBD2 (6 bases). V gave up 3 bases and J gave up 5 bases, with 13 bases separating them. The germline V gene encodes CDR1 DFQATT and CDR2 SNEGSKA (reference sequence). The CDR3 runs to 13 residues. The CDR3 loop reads CSASRTRGETQYF. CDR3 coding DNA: TGCAGTGCTAGCCGGACCCGGGGGGAGACCCAGTACTTC.

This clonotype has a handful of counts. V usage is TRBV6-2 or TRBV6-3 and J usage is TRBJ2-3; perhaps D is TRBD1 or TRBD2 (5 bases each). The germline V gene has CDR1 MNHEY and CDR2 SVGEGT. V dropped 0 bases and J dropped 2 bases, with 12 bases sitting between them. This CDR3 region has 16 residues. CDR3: CASSYSNGDVTDTQYF. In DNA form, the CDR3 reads TGTGCCAGCAGTTACTCGAATGGGGACGTCACAGATACGCAGTATTTT.

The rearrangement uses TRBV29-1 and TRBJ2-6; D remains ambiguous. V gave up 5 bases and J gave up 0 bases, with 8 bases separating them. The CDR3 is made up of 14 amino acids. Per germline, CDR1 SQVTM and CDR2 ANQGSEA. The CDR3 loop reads CSVQQSSGANVLTF. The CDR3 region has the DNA TGCAGCGTTCAACAGAGCTCTGGGGCCAACGTCCTGACTTTC.

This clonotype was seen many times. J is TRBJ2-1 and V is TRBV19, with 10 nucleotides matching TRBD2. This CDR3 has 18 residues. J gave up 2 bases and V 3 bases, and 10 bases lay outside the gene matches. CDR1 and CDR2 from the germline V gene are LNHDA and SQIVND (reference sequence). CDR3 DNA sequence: TGTGCCAGTAGTATCGGGCTAGCGGGAGTCCCCCCCTACAATGAGCAGTTCTTC. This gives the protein CASSIGLAGVPPYNEQFF.

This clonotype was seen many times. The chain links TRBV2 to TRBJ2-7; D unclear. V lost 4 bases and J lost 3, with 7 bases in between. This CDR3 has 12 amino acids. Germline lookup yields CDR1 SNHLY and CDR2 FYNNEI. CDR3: CASSGTGYEQYF. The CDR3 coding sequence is TGTGCCAGCAGTGGGACGGGCTACGAGCAGTACTTC.

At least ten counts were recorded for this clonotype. The chain's CDR3 is CASSLTSGRMNEQFF. The CDR3 DNA sequence: TGTGCCAGCAGCTTGACTAGCGGGAGGATGAATGAGCAGTTCTTC. The J gene is TRBJ2-1, the V gene TRBV7-2; TRBD2 matches 13 bases. Germline loops: CDR1 SGHTA, CDR2 FQGNSA. V was clipped by 3 bases and J by 7 bases; unmatched bases: 3. The length of the CDR3 is 15 residues.

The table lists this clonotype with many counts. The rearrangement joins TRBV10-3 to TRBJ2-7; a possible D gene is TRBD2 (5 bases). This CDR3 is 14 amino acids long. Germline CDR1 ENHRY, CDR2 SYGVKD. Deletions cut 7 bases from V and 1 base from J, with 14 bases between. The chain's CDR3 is CAITPREGSYEQYF. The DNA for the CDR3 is TGTGCCATCACCCCGAGGGAAGGGTCCTACGAGCAGTACTTC.

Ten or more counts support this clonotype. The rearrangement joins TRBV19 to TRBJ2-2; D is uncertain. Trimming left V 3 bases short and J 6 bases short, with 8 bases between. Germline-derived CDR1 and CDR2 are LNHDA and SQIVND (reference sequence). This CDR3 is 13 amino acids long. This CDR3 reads CASSIQISGELFF. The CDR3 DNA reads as TGTGCCAGTAGTATCCAGATTTCCGGGGAGCTGTTTTTT.

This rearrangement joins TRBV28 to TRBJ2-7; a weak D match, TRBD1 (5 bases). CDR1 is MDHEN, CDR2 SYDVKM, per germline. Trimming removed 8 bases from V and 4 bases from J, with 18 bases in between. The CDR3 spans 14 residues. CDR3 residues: CASHGRKKGYEQYF. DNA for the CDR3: TGTGCCAGCCATGGACGGAAGAAGGGGTACGAGCAGTACTTC.

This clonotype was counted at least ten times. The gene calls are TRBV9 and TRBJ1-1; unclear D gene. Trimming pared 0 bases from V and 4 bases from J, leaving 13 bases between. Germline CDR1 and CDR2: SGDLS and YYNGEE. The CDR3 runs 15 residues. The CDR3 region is CASSVAHSGSTEAFF. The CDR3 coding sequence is TGTGCCAGCAGCGTAGCTCATTCGGGTAGCACTGAAGCTTTCTTT.

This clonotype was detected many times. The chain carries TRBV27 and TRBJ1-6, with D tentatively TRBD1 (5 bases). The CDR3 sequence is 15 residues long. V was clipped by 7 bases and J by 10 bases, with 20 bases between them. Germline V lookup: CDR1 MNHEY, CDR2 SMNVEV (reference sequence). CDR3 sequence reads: CASIKTLGVGSPLHF. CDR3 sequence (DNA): TGTGCCAGCATAAAAACCCTGGGGGTGGGGTCACCCCTCCACTTT.

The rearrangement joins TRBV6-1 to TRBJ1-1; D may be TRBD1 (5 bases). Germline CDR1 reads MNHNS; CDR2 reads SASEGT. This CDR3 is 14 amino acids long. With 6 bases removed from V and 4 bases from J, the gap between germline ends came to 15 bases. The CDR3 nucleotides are TGTGCCAGCAGCTTGACAGAGGCGAGCACTGAAGCTTTCTTT. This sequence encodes CASSLTEASTEAFF.

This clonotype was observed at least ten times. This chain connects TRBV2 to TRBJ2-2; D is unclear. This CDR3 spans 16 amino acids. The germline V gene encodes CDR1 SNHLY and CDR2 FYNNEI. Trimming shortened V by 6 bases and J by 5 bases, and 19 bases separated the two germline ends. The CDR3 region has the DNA TGTGCCAGCAGCGACGCTCTTGACCCATCGACCGGGGAGCTGTTTTTT. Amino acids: CASSDALDPSTGELFF. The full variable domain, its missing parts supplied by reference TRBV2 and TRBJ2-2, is EPEVTQTPSHQVTQMGQEVILRCVPISNHLYFYWYRQILGQKVEFLVSFYNNEISEKSEIFDDQFSVERPDGSNFTLKIRSTKLEDSAMYFCASSDALDPSTGELFFGEGSRLTVL.

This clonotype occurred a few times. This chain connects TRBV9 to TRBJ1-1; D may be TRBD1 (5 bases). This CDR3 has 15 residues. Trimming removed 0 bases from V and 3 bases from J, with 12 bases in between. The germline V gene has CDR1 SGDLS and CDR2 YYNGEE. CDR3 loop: CASSVVGLRDTEAFF. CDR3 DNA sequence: TGTGCCAGCAGCGTAGTGGGACTCAGGGACACTGAAGCTTTCTTT.

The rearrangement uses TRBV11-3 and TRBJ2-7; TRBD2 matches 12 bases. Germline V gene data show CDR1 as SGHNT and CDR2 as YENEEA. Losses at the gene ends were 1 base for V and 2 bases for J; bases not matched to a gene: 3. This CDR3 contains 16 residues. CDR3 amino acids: CASSLATSGGTYEQYF. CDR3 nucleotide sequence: TGTGCCAGCAGCTTAGCGACTAGCGGGGGAACCTACGAGCAGTACTTC.

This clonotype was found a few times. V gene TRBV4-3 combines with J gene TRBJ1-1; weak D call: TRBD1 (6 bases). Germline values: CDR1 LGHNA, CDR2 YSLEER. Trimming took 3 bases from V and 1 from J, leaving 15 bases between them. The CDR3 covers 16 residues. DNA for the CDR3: TGCGCCAGCAGCCAGGACTGGGACACAACGAACACTGAAGCTTTCTTT. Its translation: CASSQDWDTTNTEAFF.

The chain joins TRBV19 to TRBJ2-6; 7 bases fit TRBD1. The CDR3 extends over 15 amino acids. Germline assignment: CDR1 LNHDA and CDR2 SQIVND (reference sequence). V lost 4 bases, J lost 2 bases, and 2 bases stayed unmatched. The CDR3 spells CASSRGTAGANVLTF. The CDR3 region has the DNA TGTGCCAGTAGTAGAGGGACAGCTGGGGCCAACGTCCTGACTTTC.

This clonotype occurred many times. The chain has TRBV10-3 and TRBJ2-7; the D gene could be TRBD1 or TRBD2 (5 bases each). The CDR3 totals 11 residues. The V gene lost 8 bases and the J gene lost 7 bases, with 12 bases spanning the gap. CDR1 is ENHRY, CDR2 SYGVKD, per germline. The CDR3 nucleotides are TGTGCCATCGGGGGTTCGCGGGAGCAGTACTTC. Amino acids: CAIGGSREQYF.

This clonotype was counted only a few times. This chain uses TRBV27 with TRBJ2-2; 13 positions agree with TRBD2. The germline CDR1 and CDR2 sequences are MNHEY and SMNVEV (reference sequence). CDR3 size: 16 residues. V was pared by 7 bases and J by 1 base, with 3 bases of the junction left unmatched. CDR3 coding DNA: TGTGCCAGCACCGGACTAGCGGGGGAGAACACCGGGGAGCTGTTTTTT. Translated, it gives CASTGLAGENTGELFF.

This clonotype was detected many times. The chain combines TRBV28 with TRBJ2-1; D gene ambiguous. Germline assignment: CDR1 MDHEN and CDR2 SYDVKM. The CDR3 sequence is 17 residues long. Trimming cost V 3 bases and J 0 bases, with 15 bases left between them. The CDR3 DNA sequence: TGTGCCAGCAGTTTTTCGAAGCGTATTAGCTCCTACAATGAGCAGTTCTTC. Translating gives CASSFSKRISSYNEQFF. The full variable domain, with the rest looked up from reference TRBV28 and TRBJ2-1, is DVKVTQSSRYLVKRTGEKVFLECVQDMDHENMFWYRQDPGLGLRLIYFSYDVKMKEKGDIPEGYSVSREKKERFSLILESASTNQTSMYLCASSFSKRISSYNEQFFGPGTRLTVL.

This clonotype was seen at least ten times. For the CDR3, the DNA is TGTGCCAGCAGTTTTGGGCAGGGCCCAATTAGCAATCAGCCCCAGCATTTT. It codes for CASSFGQGPISNQPQHF. The chain has TRBV27 and TRBJ1-5; tentative D call: TRBD1 (5 bases). Germline loops: CDR1 MNHEY, CDR2 SMNVEV (reference sequence). This CDR3 spans 17 amino acids. V dropped 3 bases and J dropped 0 bases, with 15 bases sitting between them.

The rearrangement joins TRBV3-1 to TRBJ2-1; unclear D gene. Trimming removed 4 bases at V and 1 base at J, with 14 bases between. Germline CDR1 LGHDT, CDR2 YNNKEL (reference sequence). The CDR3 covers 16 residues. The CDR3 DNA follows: TGTGCCAGCAGCCCCACTACCCTTCAATCCTACAATGAGCAGTTCTTC. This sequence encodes CASSPTTLQSYNEQFF.

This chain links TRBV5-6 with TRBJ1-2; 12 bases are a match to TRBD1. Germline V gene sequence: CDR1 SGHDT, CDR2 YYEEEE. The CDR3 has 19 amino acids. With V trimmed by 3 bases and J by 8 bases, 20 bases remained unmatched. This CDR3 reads CASSSRLTEGTGGSRGYTF. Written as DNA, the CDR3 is TGTGCCAGCAGCTCGCGACTGACGGAAGGGACAGGGGGCTCACGGGGCTACACCTTC. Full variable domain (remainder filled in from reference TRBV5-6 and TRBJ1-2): DAGVTQSPTHLIKTRGQQVTLRCSPKSGHDTVSWYQQALGQGPQFIFQYYEEEERQRGNFPDRFSGHQFPNYSSELNVNALLLGDSALYLCASSSRLTEGTGGSRGYTFGSGTRLTVV.

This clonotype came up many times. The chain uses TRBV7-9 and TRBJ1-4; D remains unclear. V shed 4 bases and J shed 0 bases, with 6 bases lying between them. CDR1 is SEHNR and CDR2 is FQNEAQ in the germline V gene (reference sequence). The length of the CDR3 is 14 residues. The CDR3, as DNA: TGTGCCAGCAGCTCCGAGGCAACTAATGAAAAACTGTTTTTT. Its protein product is CASSSEATNEKLFF.

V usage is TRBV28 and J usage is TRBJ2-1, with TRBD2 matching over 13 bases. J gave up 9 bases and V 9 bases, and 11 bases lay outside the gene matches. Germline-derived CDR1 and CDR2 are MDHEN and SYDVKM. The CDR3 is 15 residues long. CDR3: CASGLAGVGASEQFF. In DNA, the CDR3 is TGTGCCAGTGGACTAGCGGGAGTGGGAGCTTCTGAGCAGTTCTTC.

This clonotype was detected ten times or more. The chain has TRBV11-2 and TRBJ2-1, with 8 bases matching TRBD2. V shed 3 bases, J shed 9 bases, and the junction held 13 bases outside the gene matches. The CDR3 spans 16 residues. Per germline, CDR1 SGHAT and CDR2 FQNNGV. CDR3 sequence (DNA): TGTGCCAGCAGCTTCCGGGGAACGGGAGGGGCGCGTGAGCAGTTCTTC. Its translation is CASSFRGTGGAREQFF.

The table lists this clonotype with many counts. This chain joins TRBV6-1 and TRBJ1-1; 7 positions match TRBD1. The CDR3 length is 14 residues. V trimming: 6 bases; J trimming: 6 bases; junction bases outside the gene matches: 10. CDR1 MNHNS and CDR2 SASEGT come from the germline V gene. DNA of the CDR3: TGTGCCAGCAGAATGGGACAGACGGGCGCTGAAGCTTTCTTT. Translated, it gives CASRMGQTGAEAFF.